This note documents a single T cell receptor beta chain sequence. The source of the sample is a study of blood T cell repertoires in COVID-19. The CDR3 consists of 17 residues. Trimming took 1 base from V and 5 from J; bases not matched to a gene: 9. Per germline, CDR1 MGHRA and CDR2 YSYEKL. In the authors' methods: Amplified reference gene primers provided the basis for estimating nucleated cell counts. The method was immunoSEQ multiplex PCR; TCRdb's version includes in-frame clones alone and lacks a portion of them. D and trimming were read from the DNA, whereas the V and J calls and clone size are those reported in that table. The table records around 290,000 clones, 80% to 90% of them present only once.

The sequence was collected from a man aged 40-49 years with acute or convalescent COVID-19. The source material was peripheral blood. The chain recombines TRBV4-1 with TRBJ2-4; 9 bases are shared with TRBD2. The CDR3: CASSQGGAGGPENIQYF. CDR3 DNA sequence: TGCGCCAGCAGCCAAGGCGGTGCGGGGGGGCCAGAAAACATTCAGTACTTC.